Listed here is a single T cell receptor (beta chain). The antigen is unknown. As it was prepared, the TCRbeta library received unique molecular identifiers. MiXCR, applied by TCRdb to the PCR reads, yields one record per CDR3 protein. The table shows 450,000 to 600,000 distinct CDR3 sequences, with over 10% occurring only once. V lost 5 bases, J lost 5 bases, and 16 bases stayed unmatched. This CDR3 has 17 amino acids. The germline V gene has CDR1 SGHAT and CDR2 FQNNGV. This entry belongs to a study of T-cell reconstitution after alpha-beta-depleted transplantation in children. Study results and limitations: As was reported, about two months after transplant, alpha-beta T cells came from several hundred expanded graft clones.

This chain connects TRBV11-2 to TRBJ2-5, with 8 bases aligning to TRBD1. This TCR came from a male patient between 10 and 17 years old who had a stem cell transplant for acute myeloid leukemia, so the T cells may come from the graft donor. The sample was PBMCs, mostly from graft donor cells, taken 360 days after TCRalphabeta/CD19-depleted stem cell transplant. DNA of the CDR3: TGTGCCAGCAGCCTAAACCTTGGACAGGGTATTTACGAGACCCAGTACTTC. It translates to CASSLNLGQGIYETQYF. The whole variable domain, filled in from reference TRBV11-2 and TRBJ2-5, reads EAGVAQSPRYKIIEKRQSVAFWCNPISGHATLYWYQQILGQGPKLLIQFQNNGVVDDSQLPKDRFSAERLKGVDSTLKIQPAKLEDSAVYLCASSLNLGQGIYETQYFGPGTRLLVL.